The rows below give T cell receptor beta chains drawn from one sample of a study of T cell responses to AZD1222 COVID-19 vaccine. Some clones are missing from TCRdb's copy, which holds only in-frame ones; the method was immunoSEQ multiplex PCR. The sample gives just under 55,000 clones, roughly 90% of which show up once; 2% is in the top ten. The sample was peripheral blood, taken on day 0 of AZD1222 vaccination. The receptor set was obtained from an adult in good health. CDR3s include the opening cysteine and the closing phenylalanine or tryptophan. The order of the fields is clone size, V gene, J gene, D gene, CDR3 length, CDR3 DNA, CDR3 protein. D genes are given only for firm matches. Clone size is given for some rows only: seen once, a few or many times, or a class if the clone is expanded.

.,TRBV18,TRBJ2-7,.,12,TGTGCCAGCTCACCGAAGGGCTACGAGCAGTACTTC,CASSPKGYEQYF
.,TRBV10-3,TRBJ2-7,.,12,TGTGCCATCAGTATCGGGGCCCCCGAGCAGTACTTC,CAISIGAPEQYF
once,TRBV4-1,TRBJ2-7,TRBD2,15,TGCGCCAGCAGCCAAGAACTAGCGGGAGCTAACGAGCAGTACTTC,CASSQELAGANEQYF
.,TRBV7-9,TRBJ2-6,.,19,TGTGCCAGCAGCTTATTTGGGGGCTCTCCCTTCTCTGGGGCCAACGTCCTGACTTTC,CASSLFGGSPFSGANVLTF
few,TRBV5-4,TRBJ1-4,.,14,TGTGCCAGCAGTCCTCAGGGAGGGAGTGAAAAACTGTTTTTT,CASSPQGGSEKLFF
.,TRBV27,TRBJ2-6,.,18,TGTGCCAGCAGTTTAATTAACCCCAACACCTTTCCTTCTGGCGTCCTGACTTTC,CASSLINPNTFPSGVLTF
.,TRBV10-1,TRBJ1-1,.,14,TGCGCCAGCAGTGATGTAGGGGTAGCCACTGAAGCTTTCTTT,CASSDVGVATEAFF
.,TRBV28,TRBJ2-7,.,15,TGTGCCAGCAGCCCGAGGGCCAGCGGCCCCTGGGAGCAGTACTTC,CASSPRASGPWEQYF
few,TRBV6-6,TRBJ1-3,.,15,TGTGCCAGCAGTTACTCATCGGGGACCGGAAACACCATATATTTT,CASSYSSGTGNTIYF
.,TRBV30,TRBJ1-1,.,13,TGTGCCTGGAGCCGGGGGCCGGACACTGAAGCTTTCTTT,CAWSRGPDTEAFF
.,TRBV27,TRBJ1-3,.,16,TGTGCCAGCAGTCCCACCGGGCTTCAGTCTGGAAACACCATATATTTT,CASSPTGLQSGNTIYF
.,TRBV6-5,TRBJ1-2,.,13,TGTGCCAGTCGAAGGGATCTTAACTATGGCTACACCTTC,CASRRDLNYGYTF
.,TRBV5-1,TRBJ2-2,.,15,TGCGCCAGCAGCCTGGAGGGGGGACATACCGGGGAGCTGTTTTTT,CASSLEGGHTGELFF
.,TRBV30,TRBJ1-6,.,14,TGTGCCTGGAGTGTAGTGCAGGGGCACTCACCCCTCCACTTT,CAWSVVQGHSPLHF
.,TRBV11-2,TRBJ2-7,.,12,TGTGCCAGCAGCTCCGTGGGCTACGAGCAGTACTTC,CASSSVGYEQYF
.,TRBV3-1/TRBV3-2,TRBJ2-7,.,11,TGTGCCAGCAGCCAAGACAGGGAGCAGTACTTC,CASSQDREQYF
.,TRBV7-9,TRBJ2-1,.,13,TGTGCCAGCAAAGGGGGAACGGGCAATGAGCAGTTCTTC,CASKGGTGNEQFF
.,TRBV7-8,TRBJ2-5,.,14,TGTGCCAGCAGCCCACAGCTCCGCCAAGAGACCCAGTACTTC,CASSPQLRQETQYF
.,TRBV2,TRBJ1-1,TRBD1,17,TGTGCCAGCAGTGAAGCTCCGGGACAGGGTTTTAACACTGAAGCTTTCTTT,CASSEAPGQGFNTEAFF
.,TRBV28,TRBJ1-2,.,15,TGTGCCAGCAGTTCGCCCAGACAGGCAGATTATGGCTACACCTTC,CASSSPRQADYGYTF
.,TRBV6-5,TRBJ1-5,TRBD1,13,TGTGCCAGCTCCGACAGGGCCCATCAGCCCCAGCATTTT,CASSDRAHQPQHF
few,TRBV30,TRBJ2-7,.,14,TGTGCCTGGAGTGGGCGGACCGTACGCTACGAGCAGTACTTC,CAWSGRTVRYEQYF